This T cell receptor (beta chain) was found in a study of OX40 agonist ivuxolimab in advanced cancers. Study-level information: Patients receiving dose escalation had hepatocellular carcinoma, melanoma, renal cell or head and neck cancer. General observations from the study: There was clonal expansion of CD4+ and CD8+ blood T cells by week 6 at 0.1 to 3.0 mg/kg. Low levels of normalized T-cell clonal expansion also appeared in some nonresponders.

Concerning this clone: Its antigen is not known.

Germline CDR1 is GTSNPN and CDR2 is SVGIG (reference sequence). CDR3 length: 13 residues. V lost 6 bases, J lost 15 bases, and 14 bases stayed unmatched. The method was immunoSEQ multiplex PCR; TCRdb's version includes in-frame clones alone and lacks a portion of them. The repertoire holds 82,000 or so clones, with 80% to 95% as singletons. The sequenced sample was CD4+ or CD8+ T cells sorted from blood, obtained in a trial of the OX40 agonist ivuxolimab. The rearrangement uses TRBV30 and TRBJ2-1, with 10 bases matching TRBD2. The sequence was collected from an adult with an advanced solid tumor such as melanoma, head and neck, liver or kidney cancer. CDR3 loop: CACLEASGSRGFF. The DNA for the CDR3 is TGTGCCTGTCTAGAGGCTAGCGGGAGTAGAGGGTTCTTC.